This T cell receptor beta chain was obtained from a study of blood T cell repertoires in COVID-19. Using immunoSEQ multiplex PCR, the repertoire was profiled, and TCRdb retains in-frame clones only, with some absent. The repertoire holds approximately 85,000 clones, with around 84% as singletons. V was clipped by 10 bases and J by 8 bases; unmatched bases: 9. The length of the CDR3 is 13 residues. CDR1 and CDR2 from the germline V gene are WSHSY and SAAADI. The clonotype was recovered from a woman aged 80 or older in a cohort sampled during active or convalescent COVID-19. The J gene is TRBJ1-4, the V gene TRBV10-2; 8 bases fit TRBD1. Sequences were obtained from peripheral blood. The CDR3 is CATKDRGGEKLFF. DNA of the CDR3: TGCGCCACCAAAGACAGGGGAGGCGAAAAACTGTTTTTT.